The 25 T cell receptor beta chains listed next were all sequenced from one sample in a study of response to subunit inactivated influenza vaccine. Via MiXCR, TCRdb re-called the RT-PCR reads, giving one row per CDR3 protein. The repertoire includes fewer than 800,000 distinct CDR3 sequences, less than 20% of them detected once, and approximately 10% sits in the top ten. The sequencing used PBMCs from blood, collected about 13 days after vaccination. Source of these receptors: a man in his fifties who received an inactivated influenza vaccine.

V gene TRBV18 combines with J gene TRBJ1-6; D is undetermined. CDR3 size: 15 residues. Germline assignment: CDR1 KGHSH and CDR2 LQKENI. Trimming cost V 3 bases and J 4 bases, with 10 bases left between them. CDR3 bases: TGTGCCAGCTCACCGAAAGGCCCTTATAATTCACCCCTCCACTTT. Translation gives CASSPKGPYNSPLHF. Looking up the rest from reference TRBV18 and TRBJ1-6 gives the full variable domain: NAGVMQNPRHLVRRRGQEARLRCSPMKGHSHVYWYRQLPEEGLKFMVYLQKENIIDESGMPKERFSAEFPKEGPSILRIQQVVRGDSAAYFCASSPKGPYNSPLHFGNGTRLTVT.

The chain is built from TRBV7-2 and TRBJ1-2; TRBD1 aligns across 9 bases. Per germline, CDR1 SGHTA and CDR2 FQGNSA. This CDR3 spans 17 amino acids. With 7 bases clipped from V and 7 bases from J, the junction kept 19 bases outside the gene matches. The CDR3 loop reads CASTELGTGPGRAGYTF. In DNA, the CDR3 is TGTGCCAGCACCGAACTAGGGACAGGGCCGGGGCGGGCTGGCTACACCTTC.

The genes are TRBV20-1 and TRBJ2-5; tentative D call: TRBD2 (7 bases). Germline V gene sequence: CDR1 DFQATT, CDR2 SNEGSKA (reference sequence). The V and J ends lost 7 bases and 1 base respectively, with 10 bases between them. There are 12 residues in the CDR3. The CDR3 here is CSGGGRQETQYF. The CDR3 nucleotides read TGCAGTGGGGGGGGGCGCCAAGAGACCCAGTACTTC.

The chain is built from TRBV6-2 or TRBV6-3 and TRBJ2-7; tentative D call: TRBD2 (6 bases). V lost 0 bases, J lost 4 bases, and 16 bases lay in between. The CDR3 sequence is 16 residues long. Germline CDR1 reads MNHEY; CDR2 reads SVGEGT. CDR3 sequence reads: CASSYSLGLSGYEQYF. In DNA form, the CDR3 reads TGTGCCAGCAGTTACTCCCTTGGACTGAGCGGGTACGAGCAGTACTTC.

V and J are TRBV20-1 and TRBJ1-5; no reliable D call. Germline CDR1 DFQATT, CDR2 SNEGSKA (reference sequence). The germline V and J ends were trimmed by 5 bases and 4 bases, with 9 bases remaining between them. CDR3 length: 12 residues. CDR3 nucleotides: TGCAGTGCTGGCCGCCCAAATCAGCCCCAGCATTTT. Its translation: CSAGRPNQPQHF.

CDR3 in DNA: TGTGCCAGCAGACCCGGACTAGCGACCAACTACGAGCAGTACTTC. Its protein is CASRPGLATNYEQYF. The chain has TRBV28 and TRBJ2-7, with 9 bases aligning to TRBD2. After removal of 6 bases from V and 3 bases from J, the junction contained 9 bases not matched to a gene. Germline V CDR1 and CDR2: MDHEN, SYDVKM. The CDR3 totals 15 residues.

The V gene is TRBV4-1, the J gene TRBJ2-1; D is unclear. The CDR3 spans 17 residues. The germline CDR1 and CDR2 sequences are MGHRA and YSYEKL. With 0 bases removed from V and 2 bases from J, the gap between germline ends came to 14 bases. CDR3 in amino acids: CASSQDSAGYPYNEQFF. The CDR3 DNA follows: TGCGCCAGCAGCCAAGATAGTGCCGGATATCCCTACAATGAGCAGTTCTTC.

J is TRBJ2-1 and V is TRBV3-1; the match to TRBD2 covers 12 bases. The trim removed 5 bases at V and 0 bases at J, leaving 8 bases unmatched. This CDR3 comprises 18 residues. Germline CDR1 is LGHDT and CDR2 is YNNKEL (reference sequence). The CDR3, as DNA: TGTGCCAGCAGCTCCGGGACTAGCGGGTGGAGCTCCTACAATGAGCAGTTCTTC. The encoded protein is CASSSGTSGWSSYNEQFF.

The CDR3 loop is CSAPTLGTGQETQYF. The CDR3 DNA sequence: TGCAGTGCTCCCACTTTGGGGACAGGCCAAGAGACCCAGTACTTC. The chain is built from TRBV20-1 and TRBJ2-5; 8 positions match TRBD1. Trimming took 5 bases from V and 1 from J; bases not matched to a gene: 9. Per germline, CDR1 DFQATT and CDR2 SNEGSKA (reference sequence). This CDR3 contains 15 residues.

In its sample, this clonotype was seen a few times. The V and J genes are TRBV14 and TRBJ2-1, with 7 bases that match TRBD1. CDR1 and CDR2 from the germline V gene are SGHDN and FVKESK. The length of the CDR3 is 14 residues. J gave up 8 bases and V 4 bases, and 8 bases lay outside the gene matches. DNA for the CDR3: TGTGCCAGCAGCCCCACGACAGGGTTCGATGAGCAGTTCTTC. This codes for CASSPTTGFDEQFF.

This chain connects TRBV19 to TRBJ2-3, with 7 bases fitting TRBD1. The CDR3 totals 14 residues. V shed 10 bases, J shed 4 bases, and the junction held 11 bases outside the gene matches. Germline CDR1 is LNHDA and CDR2 is SQIVND (reference sequence). The CDR3 loop is CATSTGPSPDTQYF. The CDR3, as DNA: TGTGCCACCTCGACAGGGCCCTCACCAGATACGCAGTATTTT. Using reference TRBV19 and TRBJ2-3 for the parts outside the CDR3, the full variable domain is DGGITQSPKYLFRKEGQNVTLSCEQNLNHDAMYWYRQDPGQGLRLIYYSQIVNDFQKGDIAEGYSVSREKKESFPLTVTSAQKNPTAFYLCATSTGPSPDTQYFGPGTRLTVL.

This clonotype was seen at least ten times. The chain couples TRBV5-4 to TRBJ2-4; 8 bases align to TRBD1. The germline gives CDR1 SGHNT, CDR2 YYREEE (reference sequence). The ends lost 0 bases at V and 7 bases at J; junction bases unmatched: 3. CDR3 length: 14 residues. The CDR3 DNA sequence: TGTGCCAGCAGCTTGGGGGACAGGACCAACATTCAGTACTTC. Amino acid sequence: CASSLGDRTNIQYF.

This clonotype was counted many times. Relative to the germline gene, one junction end is altered; a read error may explain this. The chain employs TRBV5-1 and TRBJ2-1; 8 nucleotides match TRBD2. In germline, CDR1 is SGHRS, CDR2 YFSETQ. The CDR3 covers 15 residues. CDR3 bases: TGTGCCAGCAGTTTAACGGGAGGGTCCTACAATGAGCAGTTCTTC. Amino acids: CASSLTGGSYNEQFF.

This clonotype was counted between two and nine times. CDR3 amino acids: CASSFRGGASYEQYF. CDR3 bases: TGTGCCAGCAGTTTTAGGGGGGGCGCATCCTACGAGCAGTACTTC. The V and J genes are TRBV28 and TRBJ2-7, with D possibly matching TRBD2 (7 bases). Germline V gene data show CDR1 as MDHEN and CDR2 as SYDVKM. The CDR3 is made up of 15 amino acids. V lost 3 bases to trimming and J lost 1 base, with 13 bases between them. Based on the CDR3 plus reference TRBV28 and TRBJ2-7, the full variable domain is DVKVTQSSRYLVKRTGEKVFLECVQDMDHENMFWYRQDPGLGLRLIYFSYDVKMKEKGDIPEGYSVSREKKERFSLILESASTNQTSMYLCASSFRGGASYEQYFGPGTRLTVT.

Many counts were recorded for this clonotype. V usage is TRBV2 and J usage is TRBJ1-2; TRBD1 might be the D (5 bases). CDR1 and CDR2 (germline): SNHLY, FYNNEI. The CDR3 totals 15 residues. V was cut by 6 bases and J by 0 bases, with 14 bases left in between. The CDR3 DNA follows: TGTGCCAGCAGGCTCTGGGGCGCGGCTAACTATGGCTACACCTTC. Translated, it gives CASRLWGAANYGYTF.

This clonotype has a handful of counts. This chain uses TRBV4-2 with TRBJ2-7; D is undetermined. Trimming stripped 0 bases from V and 7 bases from J, with 4 bases between. The CDR3 is 11 amino acids. Germline V gene lookup returns CDR1 LGHNA and CDR2 YNFKEQ. DNA for the CDR3: TGTGCCAGCAGCCAAGAAGATGAGCAGTACTTC. It is translated as CASSQEDEQYF.

This chain links TRBV12-3 or TRBV12-4 with TRBJ2-1; 9 nucleotides agree with TRBD2. The CDR3 totals 15 residues. V was clipped by 5 bases and J by 6 bases; unmatched bases: 8. The CDR3 DNA reads as TGTGCCAGCAGTCGTACTAGCGGGCTACTCAATGAGCAGTTCTTC. Translation: CASSRTSGLLNEQFF.

J is TRBJ2-2 and V is TRBV12-3 or TRBV12-4, with 7 bases aligning to TRBD1. The junction had 3 bases not matched to a gene; V was cut back by 5 bases and J by 6 bases. This CDR3 has 13 amino acids. This CDR3 is CASSGDRAGELFF. CDR3 nucleotide sequence: TGTGCCAGCAGTGGAGACAGGGCCGGGGAGCTGTTTTTT.

In its sample, this clonotype was seen a few times. The chain is built from TRBV2 and TRBJ2-2, with D possibly matching TRBD1 (5 bases). The germline V and J ends were trimmed by 7 bases and 2 bases, with 11 bases remaining between them. The germline CDR1 and CDR2 sequences are SNHLY and FYNNEI. The CDR3 totals 14 residues. The CDR3 DNA is TGTGCCAGCACCGCGCAGGGAAACACCGGGGAGCTGTTTTTT. It is translated as CASTAQGNTGELFF. Full variable domain (missing parts from reference TRBV2 and TRBJ2-2): EPEVTQTPSHQVTQMGQEVILRCVPISNHLYFYWYRQILGQKVEFLVSFYNNEISEKSEIFDDQFSVERPDGSNFTLKIRSTKLEDSAMYFCASTAQGNTGELFFGEGSRLTVL.

This chain joins TRBV27 and TRBJ2-5; 14 bases are shared with TRBD2. Trimming removed 5 bases from V and 5 bases from J; junction bases left unmatched: 7. The CDR3 length is 16 residues. Germline CDR1 and CDR2: MNHEY and SMNVEV (reference sequence). CDR3 bases: TGTGCCAGCAGTCCGGGGACTAGCGGGAGTTGGGAGACCCAGTACTTC. It yields the protein CASSPGTSGSWETQYF.

The chain is built from TRBV5-1 and TRBJ2-2, with D perhaps given as TRBD1 or TRBD2 (7 bases each). V gave up 4 bases and J gave up 6 bases, with 13 bases separating them. Germline CDR1 reads SGHRS; CDR2 reads YFSETQ. This CDR3 comprises 14 residues. The CDR3 reads CASSAQGRAGELFF. The CDR3 DNA sequence: TGCGCCAGCAGCGCACAGGGGAGGGCCGGGGAGCTGTTTTTT.

This sequence joins TRBV20-1 and TRBJ1-6, with D perhaps TRBD1 (6 bases). V lost 2 bases, J lost 6 bases, and 11 bases lay in between. This CDR3 has 14 residues. CDR1 DFQATT and CDR2 SNEGSKA come from the germline V gene (reference sequence). CDR3: CSARQTGSNSPLHF. CDR3 nucleotides: TGCAGTGCTAGACAGACAGGTTCTAATTCACCCCTCCACTTT.

This sequence joins TRBV7-9 and TRBJ2-1, with 9 bases fitting TRBD2. The CDR3 is 11 amino acids. Trimming took 3 bases from V and 12 from J; bases not matched to a gene: 0. The germline gives CDR1 SEHNR, CDR2 FQNEAQ (reference sequence). The CDR3 DNA is TGTGCCAGCAGCTTGGGACTAGCGCAGTTCTTC. This gives the protein CASSLGLAQFF.

The J gene is TRBJ2-5, the V gene TRBV4-3; TRBD1 might be the D (6 bases). The CDR3 extends over 15 amino acids. Per germline, CDR1 LGHNA and CDR2 YSLEER. Trimming took 0 bases from V and 7 from J, leaving 15 bases between them. The CDR3 spells CASSQERSRGGTQYF. The CDR3 DNA sequence: TGCGCCAGCAGCCAAGAGCGATCCCGAGGGGGGACCCAGTACTTC.

This clonotype was found a few times. The V and J genes are TRBV30 and TRBJ2-7; 7 bases are shared with TRBD1. CDR3 size: 13 residues. Germline CDR1 reads GTSNPN; CDR2 reads SVGIG (reference sequence). Trimming removed 0 bases from V and 1 base from J; junction bases left unmatched: 0. The CDR3 sequence: CAWSVQGSYEQYF. Here the CDR3 DNA reads TGTGCCTGGAGTGTACAGGGGTCCTACGAGCAGTACTTC. The full variable domain, rest sourced from reference TRBV30 and TRBJ2-7, is SQTIHQWPATLVQPVGSPLSLECTVEGTSNPNLYWYRQAAGRGLQLLFYSVGIGQISSEVPQNLSASRPQDRQFILSSKKLLLSDSGFYLCAWSVQGSYEQYFGPGTRLTVT.